A selection of T cell receptor beta chains follows, all from one sample in a study of T cells in Graves' hyperthyroidism and ophthalmopathy. One entry per CDR3 protein, called by TCRdb with MiXCR from the multiplex PCR reads. The sample yields a few hundred thousand distinct CDR3 sequences, less than 20% seen once. Specimen: blood. The receptors shown here come from a man between 18 and 29 years old with Graves' ophthalmopathy. Each CDR3 is given with its conserved first and last residue. Fields, in order: J gene, CDR3 length, V gene, clone size, D gene, CDR3 protein, CDR3 DNA. A D gene is named only where the DNA matches it firmly. Some rows have no size entry. The others give once, few or many, or a class for an expanded clone.

J: TRBJ2-7
length: 15
V: TRBV2
size: many
D: NA
CDR3: CATDPQAGRPYEQYF
DNA: TGTGCCACCGACCCCCAGGCGGGGCGACCCTACGAGCAGTACTTC

J: TRBJ2-7
length: 15
V: TRBV4-1
size: NA
D: NA
CDR3: CASSQWRDRNYEQYF
DNA: TGCGCCAGCAGCCAATGGCGGGACCGAAACTACGAGCAGTACTTC

J: TRBJ2-5
length: 17
V: TRBV3-1
size: many
D: NA
CDR3: CASTEGLTPSSQETQYF
DNA: TGTGCCAGCACGGAGGGGCTGACGCCTTCATCTCAAGAGACCCAGTACTTC

J: TRBJ1-1
length: 17
V: TRBV5-1
size: many
D: TRBD1
CDR3: CASSWATGGWLNTEAFF
DNA: TGCGCCAGCAGCTGGGCGACAGGGGGTTGGTTAAACACTGAAGCTTTCTTT

J: TRBJ2-1
length: 15
V: TRBV27
size: NA
D: NA
CDR3: CASSLEGNPYNEQFF
DNA: TGTGCCAGCAGTTTAGAGGGTAACCCATACAATGAGCAGTTCTTC

J: TRBJ2-3
length: 15
V: TRBV2
size: many
D: NA
CDR3: CASSPPLGTTDTQYF
DNA: TGTGCCAGCAGCCCCCCGCTGGGGACGACAGATACGCAGTATTTT

J: TRBJ1-1
length: 17
V: TRBV29-1
size: NA
D: TRBD1
CDR3: CSVEFPVPGQGNTEAFF
DNA: TGCAGCGTTGAATTCCCCGTCCCGGGACAGGGTAACACTGAAGCTTTCTTT

J: TRBJ2-7
length: 12
V: TRBV20-1
size: NA
D: NA
CDR3: CSARVRGGEQYF
DNA: TGCAGTGCTAGAGTAAGGGGCGGGGAGCAGTACTTC

J: TRBJ2-7
length: 14
V: TRBV7-9
size: many
D: TRBD1
CDR3: CASSSRTGGNEQYF
DNA: TGTGCCAGCAGCTCCCGGACAGGGGGCAACGAGCAGTACTTC

J: TRBJ1-1
length: 15
V: TRBV5-1
size: few
D: TRBD1
CDR3: CASSLEGQGLREAFF
DNA: TGCGCCAGCAGCCTGGAGGGACAGGGGCTTCGTGAAGCTTTCTTT

J: TRBJ1-2
length: 13
V: TRBV10-3
size: NA
D: TRBD1
CDR3: CAISEETGSGYTF
DNA: TGTGCCATCAGTGAAGAGACAGGGAGCGGCTACACCTTC

J: TRBJ2-2
length: 17
V: TRBV11-2
size: many
D: TRBD1
CDR3: CASSLARDRFYTGELFF
DNA: TGTGCCAGCAGCTTAGCCCGGGACAGGTTTTACACCGGGGAGCTGTTTTTT

J: TRBJ2-3
length: 14
V: TRBV10-1
size: NA
D: NA
CDR3: CASSPRLGTDTQYF
DNA: TGCGCCAGCAGCCCTAGACTGGGCACAGATACGCAGTATTTT

J: TRBJ2-7
length: 14
V: TRBV6-5
size: many
D: TRBD2
CDR3: CASSYSAGGYEQYF
DNA: TGTGCCAGCAGTTACTCGGCGGGGGGGTACGAGCAGTACTTC

J: TRBJ2-2
length: 13
V: TRBV25-1
size: NA
D: NA
CDR3: CASETRVTGELFF
DNA: TGTGCCAGCGAAACGCGGGTGACCGGGGAGCTGTTTTTT

J: TRBJ2-2
length: 16
V: TRBV24-1
size: NA
D: NA
CDR3: CATSDLYGMDTGELFF
DNA: TGTGCCACCAGTGATCTGTACGGGATGGACACCGGGGAGCTGTTTTTT

J: TRBJ2-5
length: 15
V: TRBV27
size: NA
D: TRBD2
CDR3: CASSPTSGIFETQYF
DNA: TGCGCCAGCAGTCCGACTAGCGGGATTTTCGAGACCCAGTACTTC

J: TRBJ2-5
length: 16
V: TRBV13
size: many
D: TRBD1
CDR3: CASSPRPMGQEETQYF
DNA: TGTGCCAGCAGCCCGCGACCGATGGGACAGGAAGAGACCCAGTACTTC

J: TRBJ1-1
length: 16
V: TRBV20-1
size: many
D: TRBD1
CDR3: CSAKPGQALLTMEAFF
DNA: TGCAGTGCAAAGCCTGGACAGGCCCTCCTCACGATGGAAGCTTTCTTT

J: TRBJ1-1
length: 15
V: TRBV6-1
size: many
D: TRBD1
CDR3: CASRTQGTANTEAFF
DNA: TGTGCCAGCAGAACCCAAGGGACAGCGAACACTGAAGCTTTCTTT

J: TRBJ2-7
length: 14
V: TRBV7-9
size: NA
D: NA
CDR3: CASSLLVGGGEQYF
DNA: TGTGCCAGCAGCTTATTGGTGGGGGGAGGCGAGCAGTACTTC

J: TRBJ1-3
length: 17
V: TRBV3-1
size: NA
D: NA
CDR3: CASSQDPIRSSGNTIYF
DNA: TGTGCCAGCAGCCAAGATCCTATACGGAGCTCTGGAAACACCATATATTTT

J: TRBJ2-1
length: 20
V: TRBV7-2
size: NA
D: TRBD2
CDR3: CASSLNYWTSGIGSYNEQFF
DNA: TGTGCCAGCAGCTTAAATTATTGGACTAGCGGGATCGGGTCCTACAATGAACAGTTCTTC

J: TRBJ2-7
length: 14
V: TRBV3-1
size: many
D: TRBD1
CDR3: CASSQRGQAFEQYF
DNA: TGTGCCAGCAGCCAAAGAGGACAGGCTTTCGAGCAGTACTTC

J: TRBJ1-1
length: 15
V: TRBV11-2
size: NA
D: NA
CDR3: CASSLEIGLNTEAFF
DNA: TGTGCCAGCAGCTTAGAGATCGGGTTGAACACTGAAGCTTTCTTT

J: TRBJ1-4
length: 14
V: TRBV5-4
size: NA
D: NA
CDR3: CASSYRETNEKLFF
DNA: TGTGCCAGCAGCTACAGGGAGACTAATGAAAAACTGTTTTTT

J: TRBJ1-1
length: 15
V: TRBV5-6
size: many
D: TRBD1
CDR3: CASSWAGTGGTEAFF
DNA: TGTGCCAGCAGCTGGGCCGGGACAGGGGGCACTGAAGCTTTCTTT

J: TRBJ2-6
length: 15
V: TRBV12-3/TRBV12-4
size: many
D: NA
CDR3: CASSLPEAGANVLTF
DNA: TGTGCCAGCAGTTTACCCGAGGCTGGGGCCAACGTCCTGACTTTC

J: TRBJ1-5
length: 15
V: TRBV6-1
size: NA
D: NA
CDR3: CASSGAPGSNQPQHF
DNA: TGTGCCAGCAGTGGAGCGCCCGGTTCCAATCAGCCCCAGCATTTT

J: TRBJ1-5
length: 14
V: TRBV12-3/TRBV12-4
size: many
D: NA
CDR3: CASNAGRGSQPQHF
DNA: TGTGCCAGCAACGCGGGGAGGGGGAGTCAGCCCCAGCATTTT

J: TRBJ2-5
length: 14
V: TRBV5-1
size: few
D: NA
CDR3: CASSPGPLTETQYF
DNA: TGCGCCAGCAGCCCGGGACCGCTAACGGAGACCCAGTACTTC

J: TRBJ2-5
length: 15
V: TRBV15
size: NA
D: NA
CDR3: CATSREGGIQETQYF
DNA: TGTGCCACCAGCAGAGAAGGGGGAATACAAGAGACCCAGTACTTC

J: TRBJ1-1
length: 18
V: TRBV7-2
size: few
D: TRBD1
CDR3: CASSPPDRATNLNTEAFF
DNA: TGTGCCAGCAGCCCCCCGGACAGGGCGACAAACCTGAACACTGAAGCTTTCTTT

J: TRBJ1-1
length: 15
V: TRBV6-8
size: many
D: TRBD1
CDR3: CASSYPDRRNTEAFF
DNA: TGTGCCAGCAGTTACCCGGACAGGCGGAACACTGAAGCTTTCTTT

J: TRBJ2-7
length: 16
V: TRBV2
size: many
D: NA
CDR3: CASSDLGGAASYEQYF
DNA: TGTGCCAGCAGTGATCTAGGGGGGGCCGCCTCCTACGAGCAGTACTTC

J: TRBJ2-1
length: 16
V: TRBV6-1
size: many
D: TRBD1
CDR3: CASSEGVTGSYNEQFF
DNA: TGTGCCAGCAGTGAAGGTGTGACAGGGTCCTACAATGAGCAGTTCTTC

J: TRBJ2-7
length: 18
V: TRBV3-1
size: few
D: NA
CDR3: CASSQELGTASGLYEQYF
DNA: TGTGCCAGCAGCCAAGAATTAGGGACAGCTAGCGGGCTCTACGAGCAGTACTTC

J: TRBJ2-1
length: 13
V: TRBV7-3
size: many
D: NA
CDR3: CASSLTGGRGQFF
DNA: TGTGCCAGCAGCTTAACTGGCGGTCGGGGGCAGTTCTTC

J: TRBJ2-3
length: 14
V: TRBV7-3
size: many
D: TRBD1
CDR3: CASSPTGSKDTQYF
DNA: TGTGCCAGCAGCCCGACAGGGAGCAAAGATACGCAGTATTTT

J: TRBJ2-5
length: 16
V: TRBV10-1
size: NA
D: TRBD2
CDR3: CASSESGTTYQETQYF
DNA: TGCGCCAGCAGTGAGTCCGGGACTACTTACCAAGAGACCCAGTACTTC

J: TRBJ2-2
length: 15
V: TRBV3-1
size: NA
D: NA
CDR3: CASSQDPWPGGELFF
DNA: TGTGCCAGCAGCCAAGACCCCTGGCCCGGCGGGGAGCTGTTTTTT

J: TRBJ1-2
length: 13
V: TRBV2
size: many
D: NA
CDR3: CASSGETDYGYTF
DNA: TGTGCCAGCAGTGGTGAGACAGATTATGGCTACACCTTC